This T cell receptor (beta chain) was retrieved from a study of blood T cell repertoires in COVID-19. Original processing methods: By means of reference gene primer amplification, nucleated cell counts were estimated. Clones were read by immunoSEQ multiplex PCR, and TCRdb kept only the in-frame ones, dropping some. V and J calls and clone size follow that table, whereas D and trimming were derived from the DNA. The sample has approximately 300,000 clones, about nine tenths seen once. Followed over time, Seattle patients had been enrolled while infection was active. V was pared by 5 bases and J by 1 base, with 8 bases of the junction left unmatched. This CDR3 spans 15 amino acids. Per the germline V gene, CDR1 is MNHEY and CDR2 is SVGAGI.

The source is a woman aged 45-65 years with COVID-19, enrolled during active disease. The genes are TRBV6-5 and TRBJ2-7; 7 bases map to TRBD1. The sample was peripheral blood. The chain's CDR3 is CASSRGTELSYEQYF. The CDR3 nucleotides are TGTGCCAGCAGTCGTGGGACAGAATTATCCTACGAGCAGTACTTC.